This passage covers 10 T cell receptor beta chains from one sample sequenced in a study of T cells after yellow fever vaccination. TCRdb reprocessed the 5' RACE reads via MiXCR and lists one record per CDR3 protein. The sample records some 340,000 distinct CDR3 sequences, over 4% being singletons. The sample consisted of PBMCs, taken 5 days after the yellow fever booster vaccination. The receptors stem from a man between 18 and 29 years old who received the YFV17D yellow fever vaccine.

This clonotype was recorded a few times. Written as DNA, the CDR3 is TGTGCCACCACTGACATCGGCCGGTACACCGGGGAGCTGTTTTTT. This sequence encodes CATTDIGRYTGELFF. The chain recombines TRBV24-1 with TRBJ2-2; D not resolved. The germline V gene has CDR1 KGHDR and CDR2 SFDVKD. The V end lost 8 bases, the J end lost 3 bases, and 15 bases lay between the germline ends. The CDR3 spans 15 residues.

This clonotype showed up many times. This chain links TRBV7-2 with TRBJ2-3, with a possible D match to TRBD2 (7 bases). The CDR3 consists of 15 residues. Germline CDR1 is SGHTA and CDR2 is FQGNSA. With 1 base removed from V and 6 bases from J, the gap between germline ends came to 14 bases. CDR3 sequence (DNA): TGTGCCAGCAGCTTAGACGGGGGGCTCGGTGATACGCAGTATTTT. Protein sequence: CASSLDGGLGDTQYF.

The CDR3 bases are TGCAGTGCTAGAGATCGACTAGCGGCGAAGACAGATACGCAGTATTTT. It yields the protein CSARDRLAAKTDTQYF. The chain is built from TRBV20-1 and TRBJ2-3, with 9 bases lining up with TRBD2. The CDR3 length is 16 residues. V dropped 0 bases and J dropped 3; count of bases not matched to a gene: 7. CDR1 DFQATT and CDR2 SNEGSKA come from the germline V gene (reference sequence).

This clonotype showed up just a few times. V gene TRBV19 combines with J gene TRBJ2-1; 10 bases map to TRBD1. Trimming cost V 3 bases and J 9 bases; bases outside gene matches: 5. CDR1 and CDR2 from the germline V gene are LNHDA and SQIVND (reference sequence). CDR3 length: 14 residues. CDR3: CASSIGTGESEQFF. CDR3 DNA: TGTGCCAGTAGTATTGGGACAGGGGAGAGTGAGCAGTTCTTC.

This clonotype was counted between two and nine times. The rearrangement links TRBV20-1 to TRBJ1-5, with a possible D match to TRBD1 (6 bases). The ends were cut back, 6 bases at V and 5 bases at J, with 14 bases in the middle. The CDR3 runs to 13 residues. In germline, CDR1 is DFQATT, CDR2 SNEGSKA (reference sequence). For the CDR3, the DNA is TGCAGTGCCTTCAACAGGGTTGATCAGCCCCAGCATTTT. Protein sequence: CSAFNRVDQPQHF.

This clonotype was seen ten or more times. The V gene is TRBV6-2 or TRBV6-3, the J gene TRBJ2-3; either TRBD1 or TRBD2 may fit D (5 bases each). The V gene's germline CDR1 is MNHEY and CDR2 SVGEGT. The CDR3 has 16 amino acids. The V and J ends lost 5 bases and 0 bases respectively, with 15 bases between them. CDR3 sequence reads: CASSIPGRRSTDTQYF. CDR3 coding DNA: TGTGCCAGCAGTATACCGGGACGACGTAGCACAGATACGCAGTATTTT.

V gene TRBV29-1 combines with J gene TRBJ2-4, with D possibly matching TRBD2 (6 bases). V was shortened by 7 bases and J by 7 bases, with 11 bases between the two germline ends. CDR3 length: 11 residues. Germline-derived CDR1 and CDR2 are SQVTM and ANQGSEA. CDR3 nucleotide sequence: TGCAGCGGGGGGGAGACCAACATTCAGTACTTC. It yields the protein CSGGETNIQYF.

The CDR3 DNA sequence: TGTGCCAGCAGCCAGACAGGGGGCGAACAGTATACGCAGTATTTT. This codes for CASSQTGGEQYTQYF. The rearrangement uses TRBV7-2 and TRBJ2-3, with TRBD1 matching over 10 bases. This CDR3 region has 15 residues. V dropped 5 bases and J dropped 7; count of bases not matched to a gene: 9. In germline, CDR1 is SGHTA, CDR2 FQGNSA. Drawing the rest from reference TRBV7-2 and TRBJ2-3, the complete variable domain is GAGVSQSPSNKVTEKGKDVELRCDPISGHTALYWYRQSLGQGLEFLIYFQGNSAPDKSGLPSDRFSAERTGGSVSTLTIQRTQQEDSAVYLCASSQTGGEQYTQYFGPGTRLTVL.

This clonotype has ten or more counts. The rearrangement joins TRBV11-2 to TRBJ2-4; D perhaps matches TRBD1 (6 bases). Per the germline V gene, CDR1 is SGHAT and CDR2 is FQNNGV. V was pared by 4 bases and J by 7 bases, with 11 bases between. CDR3 length: 13 amino acids. In DNA, the CDR3 is TGTGCCAGCAGCTCAACAGGGTTGAACATTCAGTACTTC. It specifies CASSSTGLNIQYF. The whole variable domain, remainder taken from reference TRBV11-2 and TRBJ2-4, is EAGVAQSPRYKIIEKRQSVAFWCNPISGHATLYWYQQILGQGPKLLIQFQNNGVVDDSQLPKDRFSAERLKGVDSTLKIQPAKLEDSAVYLCASSSTGLNIQYFGAGTRLSVL.

This clonotype has a count of ten or more. The rearrangement uses TRBV5-1 and TRBJ1-1, with D unclear. CDR1 is SGHRS and CDR2 is YFSETQ in the germline V gene. The CDR3 length is 13 residues. V was pared by 1 base and J by 1 base, with 5 bases between. CDR3 DNA sequence: TGCGCCAGCAGCTTGCGGCAGAACACTGAAGCTTTCTTT. The encoded protein is CASSLRQNTEAFF.